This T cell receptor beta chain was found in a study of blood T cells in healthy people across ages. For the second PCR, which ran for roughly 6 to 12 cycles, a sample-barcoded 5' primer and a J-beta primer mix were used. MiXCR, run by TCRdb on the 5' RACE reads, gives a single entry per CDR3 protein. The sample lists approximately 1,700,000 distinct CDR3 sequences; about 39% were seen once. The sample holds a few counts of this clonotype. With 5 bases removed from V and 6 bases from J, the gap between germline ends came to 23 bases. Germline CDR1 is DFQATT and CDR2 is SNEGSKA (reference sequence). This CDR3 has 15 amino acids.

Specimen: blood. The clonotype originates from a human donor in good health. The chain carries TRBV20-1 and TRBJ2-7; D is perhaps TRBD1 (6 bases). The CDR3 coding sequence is TGCAGTGCTCCAACAAAACTATACAGGGACGGCGAGCAGTACTTC. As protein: CSAPTKLYRDGEQYF.